Presented here are 14 T cell receptor beta chains from one specimen sequenced in a study of blood T cell repertoires in COVID-19. The data were produced by immunoSEQ multiplex PCR, yet TCRdb's version contains in-frame clones alone and is incomplete. The sample lists about 150,000 clones, about 85% occurring once. The sequenced sample was peripheral blood. The receptors were sampled from a woman aged 70-85 years with COVID-19, enrolled during active disease.

As regards this clone: Other DNA sequences of this sample code for an identical CDR3. V and J are TRBV28 and TRBJ2-1; 15 bases map to TRBD2. CDR1 is MDHEN, CDR2 SYDVKM, per germline. V shed 3 bases, J shed 8 bases, and the junction held 17 bases outside the gene matches. The CDR3 has 20 residues. The CDR3 DNA is TGTGCCAGCAGTTTGTCAATCGACCGGACTAGCGGGGGGGCTAGATATGAGCAGTTCTTC. Amino acid sequence: CASSLSIDRTSGGARYEQFF. The full variable domain, rest sourced from reference TRBV28 and TRBJ2-1, is DVKVTQSSRYLVKRTGEKVFLECVQDMDHENMFWYRQDPGLGLRLIYFSYDVKMKEKGDIPEGYSVSREKKERFSLILESASTNQTSMYLCASSLSIDRTSGGARYEQFFGPGTRLTVL.

The chain joins TRBV14 to TRBJ2-4; weak D call: TRBD2 (6 bases). The V end was cut by 5 bases, the J end by 8 bases, with 13 bases between. The CDR3 covers 13 residues. The germline CDR1 and CDR2 sequences are SGHDN and FVKESK. This CDR3 reads CASSKTGEDIQYF. CDR3 nucleotide sequence: TGTGCCAGCAGCAAGACGGGGGAGGACATTCAGTACTTC.

V is TRBV20-1 and J is TRBJ2-7, with a tentative D call TRBD1 (5 bases). The germline V and J ends were trimmed by 3 bases and 3 bases, with 12 bases remaining between them. The CDR3 spans 13 residues. CDR1 is DFQATT and CDR2 is SNEGSKA in the germline V gene (reference sequence). CDR3 DNA sequence: TGCAGTGCTAGTCTATTCCAGGGCTACGAGCAGTACTTC. Protein sequence: CSASLFQGYEQYF.

V gene TRBV5-1 combines with J gene TRBJ1-2; 7 bases fit TRBD1. The CDR3 totals 13 residues. V lost 3 bases to trimming and J lost 3 bases; unmatched junction nucleotides: 2. Germline CDR1 SGHRS, CDR2 YFSETQ. CDR3 sequence: CASSSTGDYGYTF. In DNA form, the CDR3 reads TGCGCCAGCAGCTCTACAGGGGACTATGGCTACACCTTC.

The rearrangement links TRBV5-4 to TRBJ1-2; 10 bases line up with TRBD1. Trimming took 3 bases from V and 7 from J; bases not matched to a gene: 3. CDR1 and CDR2 from the germline V gene are SGHNT and YYREEE (reference sequence). The CDR3 is 13 residues long. CDR3 nucleotides: TGTGCCAGCAGCTGGACAGGGGGACGTGGCTACACCTTC. Protein product: CASSWTGGRGYTF.

The rearrangement links TRBV2 to TRBJ1-6; D possibly corresponds to TRBD1 (5 bases). Germline V gene sequence: CDR1 SNHLY, CDR2 FYNNEI. This CDR3 is 14 amino acids long. V lost 5 bases, J lost 14 bases, and 19 bases lay in between. The CDR3 reads CASSPGPRSGALHF. The CDR3 nucleotides read TGTGCCAGCAGTCCCGGGCCCCGGTCGGGGGCCCTCCACTTT.

The chain recombines TRBV5-1 with TRBJ2-2; possible D gene TRBD1, 5 bases. With 1 base removed from V and 5 bases from J, the gap between germline ends came to 15 bases. The CDR3 runs 16 residues. Germline CDR1 is SGHRS and CDR2 is YFSETQ. CDR3 amino acids: CASSLTRVDETGELFF. The CDR3, as DNA: TGCGCCAGCAGCTTGACCAGGGTAGATGAAACCGGGGAGCTGTTTTTT.

The genes are TRBV5-8 and TRBJ1-4; D unresolved. This CDR3 is 13 amino acids long. V was trimmed by 4 bases and J by 8 bases, leaving 12 bases between them. Germline V gene sequence: CDR1 SGHTS, CDR2 YDEGEE. The CDR3 loop reads CASSQWSGEKLFF. The CDR3 DNA reads as TGTGCCAGCAGCCAGTGGAGCGGCGAAAAACTGTTTTTT.

The V call is TRBV5-8, the J call TRBJ1-1; TRBD1 matches at 8 bases. CDR1 is SGHTS and CDR2 is YDEGEE in the germline V gene. J gave up 3 bases and V 1 base, and 2 bases lay outside the gene matches. The CDR3 spans 14 residues. The CDR3 here is CASSLQGADTEAFF. CDR3 in DNA: TGTGCCAGCAGCTTGCAGGGGGCGGACACTGAAGCTTTCTTT.

The chain recombines TRBV5-1 with TRBJ2-5; D might be TRBD1 (6 bases). CDR3 length equals 18 residues. Trimming removed 3 bases from V and 1 base from J, with 22 bases in between. CDR1 is SGHRS, CDR2 YFSETQ, per germline. This CDR3 reads CASSWVRTGMAFQETQYF. DNA for the CDR3: TGCGCCAGCAGCTGGGTGCGCACAGGGATGGCGTTCCAAGAGACCCAGTACTTC.

The chain employs TRBV7-9 and TRBJ1-5, with D perhaps matching TRBD1 (6 bases). Trimming took off 5 bases at V and 6 bases at J, with 11 bases between the two ends. CDR1 is SEHNR, CDR2 FQNEAQ, per germline (reference sequence). There are 13 residues in the CDR3. The CDR3 DNA follows: TGTGCCAGCAGCGTGGACAGTATTCAGCCCCAGCATTTT. Translated: CASSVDSIQPQHF.

This rearrangement joins TRBV20-1 to TRBJ2-2; TRBD2 matches 7 bases. The CDR3 sequence is 14 residues long. The V segment lost 3 bases and the J segment 5 bases; nucleotides outside the gene matches: 6. From germline, CDR1 is DFQATT and CDR2 SNEGSKA (reference sequence). The DNA of the CDR3 is TGCAGTGCTAGTTCGTCGGGGGGAACCGGGGAGCTGTTTTTT. Translating it yields CSASSSGGTGELFF.

This clone was recorded a few times. The chain carries TRBV19 and TRBJ1-2, with D possibly being TRBD1 (6 bases). CDR3 size: 15 residues. V was pared by 5 bases and J by 4 bases, with 17 bases between. Germline V CDR1 and CDR2: LNHDA, SQIVND (reference sequence). The CDR3 loop reads CASSPSDGGSYGYTF. CDR3 sequence (DNA): TGTGCCAGTAGTCCCTCGGATGGGGGCAGCTATGGCTACACCTTC.

This clone was detected once. This chain joins TRBV19 and TRBJ1-1; 9 nucleotides line up with TRBD1. This CDR3 has 15 amino acids. V trimming: 5 bases; J trimming: 0 bases; junction bases outside the gene matches: 4. Looked up from germline, CDR1 is LNHDA and CDR2 is SQIVND (reference sequence). The CDR3, as DNA: TGTGCCAGTAGTGCCTGGACAGGGGTGAACACTGAAGCTTTCTTT. This encodes CASSAWTGVNTEAFF.